The 28 T cell receptor beta chains below all came from one sample that was sequenced in a study of T-cell reconstitution after alpha-beta-depleted transplantation in children. TCRbeta library preparation incorporated unique molecular identifiers. TCRdb re-derived calls from the PCR reads in MiXCR, one entry per CDR3 protein. The sample records about 420,000 distinct CDR3 sequences, 15% to 20% being singletons. Sequencing used PBMCs, mostly from graft donor cells, obtained 360 days after TCRalphabeta/CD19-depleted stem cell transplant. These receptors came from a boy younger than two who had a stem cell transplant for Wiskott-Aldrich syndrome, so the T cells may come from the graft donor.

A remark on this clonotype: One junction end does not reproduce the germline sequence, and a read error may be involved. This chain connects TRBV4-1 to TRBJ2-7; D not resolved. The CDR3 length is 17 residues. Germline CDR1 and CDR2: MGHRA and YSYEKL. CDR3 DNA sequence: TGTCACAGCAGCCTGGCTATTGGGCTACCCGACCACTACGAGCAGTACTTC. Encoded protein: CHSSLAIGLPDHYEQYF.

This clonotype was observed a few times. The chain is built from TRBV20-1 and TRBJ2-7, with TRBD1 as a possible D gene (7 bases). CDR1 DFQATT and CDR2 SNEGSKA come from the germline V gene (reference sequence). Trimming pared 1 base from V and 2 bases from J, leaving 12 bases between. The CDR3 has 14 amino acids. The DNA for the CDR3 is TGCAGTGCTAGAGCGCGGGACAGAGCCTACGAGCAGTACTTC. Protein product: CSARARDRAYEQYF.

This clonotype was picked up many times. The V call is TRBV29-1, the J call TRBJ2-7; unclear D gene. The CDR3 length is 11 residues. V was shortened by 1 base and J by 4 bases, with 5 bases between the two germline ends. CDR1 is SQVTM and CDR2 is ANQGSEA in the germline V gene. CDR3 DNA sequence: TGCAGCGTTGAAGCTGCTTACGAGCAGTACTTC. Translation: CSVEAAYEQYF.

This chain connects TRBV18 to TRBJ2-7; TRBD2 is a possible D gene (6 bases). Trimming cost V 1 base and J 1 base, with 8 bases left between them. CDR1 is KGHSH and CDR2 is LQKENI in the germline V gene. The length of the CDR3 is 14 residues. This chain's CDR3 is CASSPRGLSYEQYF. CDR3 coding DNA: TGTGCCAGCTCACCACGGGGACTTTCCTACGAGCAGTACTTC.

This clonotype has a count of ten or more. The genes are TRBV5-1 and TRBJ1-1; D call uncertain. CDR3 length: 15 amino acids. With 2 bases removed from V and 5 bases from J, the gap between germline ends came to 16 bases. Germline loops: CDR1 SGHRS, CDR2 YFSETQ. In nucleotides, the CDR3 is TGCGCCAGCAGCTTTGTACAGCCCGGAGGTACTGAAGCTTTCTTT. Amino acids: CASSFVQPGGTEAFF.

The chain is built from TRBV7-9 and TRBJ2-2, with TRBD1 matching 10 bases. The germline gives CDR1 SEHNR, CDR2 FQNEAQ (reference sequence). CDR3 size: 16 residues. The V segment lost 5 bases and the J segment 3 bases; nucleotides outside the gene matches: 6. CDR3 sequence (DNA): TGTGCCAGCAGCCGGGGACAGGGGACCTACACCGGGGAGCTGTTTTTT. This gives the protein CASSRGQGTYTGELFF.

This clonotype appeared many times. The V gene is TRBV10-3, the J gene TRBJ2-4, with 10 bases matching TRBD2. V trimming: 5 bases; J trimming: 3 bases; junction bases outside the gene matches: 7. CDR1 and CDR2 from the germline V gene are ENHRY and SYGVKD. This CDR3 region has 16 residues. For the CDR3, the DNA is TGTGCCATCAGTAAGAGCGGGGGGGAACTCAAAAACATTCAGTACTTC. It codes for CAISKSGGELKNIQYF.

The chain has TRBV20-1 and TRBJ2-1, with D unclear. The V end lost 6 bases, the J end lost 0 bases, and 9 bases lay between the germline ends. CDR1 and CDR2 from the germline V gene are DFQATT and SNEGSKA (reference sequence). CDR3 length: 13 amino acids. CDR3 in DNA: TGCAGTGCAACTCTGAGCTCCTACAATGAGCAGTTCTTC. It specifies CSATLSSYNEQFF.

The chain links TRBV13 to TRBJ2-1; D is tentatively TRBD1 or TRBD2 (6 bases each). Deletions cut 5 bases from V and 7 bases from J, with 15 bases between. This CDR3 has 14 residues. Germline V lookup: CDR1 PRHDT, CDR2 FYEKMQ (reference sequence). The CDR3 region has the DNA TGTGCCAGCAGCGCTAGCTGGAGGGGGAATGAGCAGTTCTTC. It encodes CASSASWRGNEQFF. Full variable domain (outside the CDR3, taken from reference TRBV13 and TRBJ2-1): AAGVIQSPRHLIKEKRETATLKCYPIPRHDTVYWYQQGPGQDPQFLISFYEKMQSDKGSIPDRFSAQQFSDYHSELNMSSLELGDSALYFCASSASWRGNEQFFGPGTRLTVL.

This clonotype was detected a few times. The chain combines TRBV7-6 with TRBJ2-7, with 10 bases that match TRBD1. CDR3 length equals 16 residues. The V gene end was trimmed by 4 bases and the J gene end by 5 bases; junction bases not matched to a gene: 11. Germline values: CDR1 SGHVS, CDR2 FNYEAQ. The CDR3 DNA reads TGTGCCAGCAGCTCCCGGGGGAGGACAGGGGGTAACGAGCAGTACTTC. It is translated as CASSSRGRTGGNEQYF.

The chain is built from TRBV20-1 and TRBJ2-4; D call uncertain. Germline CDR1 and CDR2: DFQATT and SNEGSKA (reference sequence). V shed 0 bases and J shed 1 base, with 13 bases lying between them. CDR3 size: 16 residues. CDR3 DNA sequence: TGCAGTGCTAGAGATTGGTGGGTCGGGGCCAAAAACATTCAGTACTTC. It specifies CSARDWWVGAKNIQYF.

This clonotype was counted a few times. The V and J genes are TRBV7-8 and TRBJ2-3, with a possible D match to TRBD2 (6 bases). V lost 5 bases and J lost 4, with 13 bases in between. Germline lookup yields CDR1 SGHVS and CDR2 FQNEAQ. CDR3 size: 14 residues. CDR3 nucleotide sequence: TGTGCCAGCAGCCCCCAACCGGGGGCAGATACGCAGTATTTT. It is translated as CASSPQPGADTQYF.

This clonotype was counted many times. The CDR3 here is CASSLIQGTEAFF. The CDR3 DNA reads TGTGCCAGCAGTCTTATTCAGGGGACTGAAGCTTTCTTT. The V gene is TRBV7-9, the J gene TRBJ1-1, with a weak D call TRBD1 (6 bases). This CDR3 has 13 amino acids. CDR1 is SEHNR and CDR2 is FQNEAQ in the germline V gene (reference sequence). Trimming cost V 6 bases and J 5 bases, with 13 bases left between them.

The gene calls are TRBV6-1 and TRBJ2-1, with a tentative D call TRBD2 (6 bases). The germline CDR1 and CDR2 sequences are MNHNS and SASEGT. This CDR3 region has 15 residues. Trimming shortened V by 3 bases and J by 0 bases, and 9 bases separated the two germline ends. The CDR3 is CASSDRGNSYNEQFF. In nucleotides, the CDR3 is TGTGCCAGCAGTGACCGGGGGAACTCCTACAATGAGCAGTTCTTC.

This clonotype was observed a few times. The J gene is TRBJ1-2, the V gene TRBV7-2, with D perhaps TRBD1 (5 bases). The germline gives CDR1 SGHTA, CDR2 FQGNSA. Trimming stripped 3 bases from V and 6 bases from J, with 14 bases between. The CDR3 is 14 amino acids. Here the CDR3 reads CASSFKRGGNGYTF. The CDR3 DNA reads as TGTGCCAGCAGCTTTAAACGTGGGGGGAATGGCTACACCTTC.

V gene TRBV11-2 combines with J gene TRBJ2-3; 7 bases line up with TRBD2. CDR3 length: 17 amino acids. Trimming removed 1 base from V and 1 base from J; junction bases left unmatched: 8. Per the germline V gene, CDR1 is SGHAT and CDR2 is FQNNGV. CDR3 in amino acids: CASSLVPATSGTDTQYF. In nucleotides, the CDR3 is TGTGCCAGCAGCTTAGTTCCTGCCACTAGCGGCACAGATACGCAGTATTTT. Complete variable domain (other parts from reference TRBV11-2 and TRBJ2-3): EAGVAQSPRYKIIEKRQSVAFWCNPISGHATLYWYQQILGQGPKLLIQFQNNGVVDDSQLPKDRFSAERLKGVDSTLKIQPAKLEDSAVYLCASSLVPATSGTDTQYFGPGTRLTVL.

V is TRBV28 and J is TRBJ1-2, with D perhaps matching TRBD1 (5 bases). V was clipped by 7 bases and J by 5 bases, with 17 bases between them. The CDR3 extends over 14 amino acids. The germline gives CDR1 MDHEN, CDR2 SYDVKM. As DNA, the CDR3 is TGTGCCAGCACCCAAAAGGGGCGTCGTTATGGCTACACCTTC. Amino acids: CASTQKGRRYGYTF.

The chain recombines TRBV5-1 with TRBJ2-1, with TRBD1 matching 7 bases. With 4 bases clipped from V and 15 bases from J, the junction kept 13 bases outside the gene matches. This CDR3 is built from 13 residues. CDR1 and CDR2 (germline): SGHRS, YFSETQ. The CDR3 sequence is CASSAGTDQRVFF. CDR3 sequence (DNA): TGCGCCAGCAGCGCCGGGACAGACCAAAGGGTGTTCTTC.

This rearrangement joins TRBV25-1 to TRBJ2-1; TRBD1 is a possible D gene (6 bases). CDR1 is MGHDK, CDR2 SYGVNS, per germline. Trimming shortened V by 5 bases and J by 5 bases, and 22 bases separated the two germline ends. CDR3 size: 17 residues. CDR3 DNA sequence: TGTGCCAGCAGTCTCCTTGGGGGCCCATGGGGACACAATGAGCAGTTCTTC. Its protein is CASSLLGGPWGHNEQFF.

This clonotype showed up just a few times. The chain joins TRBV5-4 to TRBJ2-7, with unresolved D. The CDR3 sequence is 14 residues long. Trimming took 0 bases from V and 1 from J, leaving 8 bases between them. CDR1 is SGHNT, CDR2 YYREEE, per germline (reference sequence). Here the CDR3 DNA reads TGTGCCAGCAGCTTGGTTCCCCGATCCTACGAGCAGTACTTC. This codes for CASSLVPRSYEQYF. The entire variable domain, with the rest obtained from reference TRBV5-4 and TRBJ2-7, is as follows: ETGVTQSPTHLIKTRGQQVTLRCSSQSGHNTVSWYQQALGQGPQFIFQYYREEENGRGNFPPRFSGLQFPNYSSELNVNALELDDSALYLCASSLVPRSYEQYFGPGTRLTVT.

The CDR3 nucleotides are TGCAGTGCCCCAACCCGACAGGGGGGGAATTCACCCCTCCACTTT. Amino acid sequence: CSAPTRQGGNSPLHF. The V call is TRBV20-1, the J call TRBJ1-6; 9 nucleotides align to TRBD1. This CDR3 contains 15 residues. V lost 6 bases and J lost 7; bases outside the gene matches: 10. CDR1 DFQATT and CDR2 SNEGSKA come from the germline V gene (reference sequence).

The chain combines TRBV18 with TRBJ2-7; D remains unclear. The CDR3 runs to 14 residues. The germline V gene has CDR1 KGHSH and CDR2 LQKENI. Trimming cost V 2 bases and J 2 bases, with 10 bases left between them. The chain's CDR3 is CASSPGNLPYEQYF. DNA for the CDR3: TGTGCCAGCTCACCAGGGAACCTTCCCTACGAGCAGTACTTC.

The table lists this clonotype with a few counts. The chain couples TRBV7-2 to TRBJ2-7, with 7 bases aligning to TRBD1. This CDR3 has 15 amino acids. The germline CDR1 and CDR2 sequences are SGHTA and FQGNSA. Germline trimming cut 5 bases from V and 3 bases from J; bases unmatched to any gene: 10. The CDR3 region is CASSPKTGWDYEQYF. In nucleotides, the CDR3 is TGTGCCAGCAGCCCAAAGACAGGGTGGGACTACGAGCAGTACTTC.

This clonotype turned up a few times. J is TRBJ2-5 and V is TRBV4-3; no clear D. Germline V gives CDR1 LGHNA, CDR2 YSLEER. Trimming removed 1 base at V and 1 base at J, with 13 bases between. CDR3 size: 16 residues. The CDR3 here is CASSQAFSTAQETQYF. The CDR3 coding sequence is TGCGCCAGCAGCCAAGCCTTTAGCACAGCCCAAGAGACCCAGTACTTC.

The chain uses TRBV5-1 and TRBJ2-5; TRBD1 is a possible D gene (6 bases). Germline-derived CDR1 and CDR2 are SGHRS and YFSETQ. The CDR3 sequence is 14 residues long. V was pared by 3 bases and J by 3 bases, with 12 bases between. The DNA of the CDR3 is TGCGCCAGCAGCTCCTGGGGGCGGGAAGAGACCCAGTACTTC. This sequence encodes CASSSWGREETQYF.

This clonotype was recorded a few times. This chain connects TRBV12-3 or TRBV12-4 to TRBJ2-2, with TRBD1 matching 9 bases. The ends lost 4 bases at V and 9 bases at J; junction bases unmatched: 6. The CDR3 has 14 residues. The chain's CDR3 is CASSSHRGRWELFF. DNA for the CDR3: TGTGCCAGCAGTTCCCACAGGGGGCGATGGGAGCTGTTTTTT.

The chain has TRBV27 and TRBJ2-1; TRBD2 matches at 12 bases. V lost 5 bases, J lost 6 bases, and 5 bases stayed unmatched. The CDR3 consists of 15 residues. Germline assignment: CDR1 MNHEY and CDR2 SMNVEV (reference sequence). Written as DNA, the CDR3 is TGTGCCAGCAGTGCTAGCGGGGGGGCTGTCAATGAGCAGTTCTTC. Amino acid sequence: CASSASGGAVNEQFF.

This clonotype was picked up a small number of times. The genes are TRBV5-1 and TRBJ2-1; 8 positions match TRBD1. V was pared by 0 bases and J by 8 bases, with 7 bases of the junction left unmatched. Germline loops: CDR1 SGHRS, CDR2 YFSETQ. This CDR3 has 15 amino acids. CDR3 residues: CASSLDGRGRDEQFF. The CDR3 nucleotides are TGCGCCAGCAGCTTGGATGGCAGGGGGCGGGATGAGCAGTTCTTC.